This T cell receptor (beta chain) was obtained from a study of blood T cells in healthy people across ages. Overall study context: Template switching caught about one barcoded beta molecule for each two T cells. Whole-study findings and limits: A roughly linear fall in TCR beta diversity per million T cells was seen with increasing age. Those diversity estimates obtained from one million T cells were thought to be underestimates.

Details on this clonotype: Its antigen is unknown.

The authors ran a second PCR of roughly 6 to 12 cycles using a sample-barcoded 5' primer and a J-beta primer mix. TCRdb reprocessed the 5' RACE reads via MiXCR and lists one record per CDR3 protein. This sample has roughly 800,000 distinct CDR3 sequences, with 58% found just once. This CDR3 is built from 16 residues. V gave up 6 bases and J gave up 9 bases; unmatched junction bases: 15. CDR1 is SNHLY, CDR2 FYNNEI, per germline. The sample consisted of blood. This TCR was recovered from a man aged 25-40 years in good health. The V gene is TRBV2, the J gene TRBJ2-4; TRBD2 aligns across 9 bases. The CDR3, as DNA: TGTGCCAGCAGCGGAAGCAATGCGGGAGGGCGTTTCATTCAGTACTTC. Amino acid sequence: CASSGSNAGGRFIQYF.